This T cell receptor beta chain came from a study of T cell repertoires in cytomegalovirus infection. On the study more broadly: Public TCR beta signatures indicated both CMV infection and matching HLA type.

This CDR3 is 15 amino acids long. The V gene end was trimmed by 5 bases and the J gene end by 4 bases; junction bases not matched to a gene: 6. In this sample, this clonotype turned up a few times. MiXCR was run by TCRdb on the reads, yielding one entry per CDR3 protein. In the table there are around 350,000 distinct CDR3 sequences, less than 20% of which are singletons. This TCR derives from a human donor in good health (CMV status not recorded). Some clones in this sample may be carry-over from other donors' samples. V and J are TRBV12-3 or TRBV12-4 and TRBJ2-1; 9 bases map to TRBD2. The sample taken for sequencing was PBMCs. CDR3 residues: CASSLGLAWYNEQFF. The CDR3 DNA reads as TGTGCCAGCAGTCTCGGACTAGCGTGGTACAATGAGCAGTTCTTC.